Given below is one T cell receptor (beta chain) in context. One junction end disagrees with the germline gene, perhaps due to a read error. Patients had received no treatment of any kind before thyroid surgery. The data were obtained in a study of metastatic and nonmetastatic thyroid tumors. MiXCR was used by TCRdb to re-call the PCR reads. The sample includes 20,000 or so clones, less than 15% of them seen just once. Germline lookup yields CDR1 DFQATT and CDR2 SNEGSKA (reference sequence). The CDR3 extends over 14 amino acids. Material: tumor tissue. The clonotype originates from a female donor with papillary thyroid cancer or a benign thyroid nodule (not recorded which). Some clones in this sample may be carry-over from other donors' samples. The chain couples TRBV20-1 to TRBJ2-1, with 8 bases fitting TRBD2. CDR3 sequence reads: CSPRTSGPYNEQFF. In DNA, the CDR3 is TGCAGTCCTAGAACTAGCGGACCGTACAATGAACAGTTCTTC.